Listed here are 27 T cell receptor beta chains from one sample, sequenced in a study of T cell changes during pregnancy in multiple sclerosis. The repertoire was sequenced with immunoSEQ multiplex PCR; TCRdb's copy has only in-frame clones and lacks some. The sample lists about 110,000 clones, about 90% occurring once. Sequences were derived from peripheral blood, sampled before pregnancy. These receptors were obtained from a female donor with multiple sclerosis, enrolled in a pregnancy study.

In nucleotides, the CDR3 is TGTGCCACTGAAAGCGAATCGGGACAGGGCTACAATGAGCAGTTCTTC. Encoded protein: CATESESGQGYNEQFF. V gene TRBV15 combines with J gene TRBJ2-1; 9 nucleotides line up with TRBD1. The germline gives CDR1 LNHNV, CDR2 YYDKDF (reference sequence). With 9 bases clipped from V and 3 bases from J, the junction kept 12 bases outside the gene matches. The CDR3 runs to 16 residues.

This chain joins TRBV11-3 and TRBJ1-1; D may be TRBD1 (6 bases). Germline values: CDR1 SGHNT, CDR2 YENEEA. V gave up 6 bases and J gave up 8 bases, with 16 bases separating them. The CDR3 is 13 amino acids. CDR3 sequence reads: CASRSQDRLEAFF. In nucleotides, the CDR3 is TGTGCCAGCAGATCTCAAGACAGGTTGGAAGCTTTCTTT. The full variable domain, with the rest looked up from reference TRBV11-3 and TRBJ1-1, is EAGVVQSPRYKIIEKKQPVAFWCNPISGHNTLYWYLQNLGQGPELLIRYENEEAVDDSQLPKDRFSAERLKGVDSTLKIQPAELGDSAVYLCASRSQDRLEAFFGQGTRLTVV.

J is TRBJ2-5 and V is TRBV23-1; D might be TRBD2 (5 bases). TRBV23-1 is classed as an ORF, of uncertain function. The CDR3 totals 14 residues. V lost 3 bases and J lost 2, with 10 bases in between. CDR3: CASSQGSRQETQYF. The CDR3 bases are TGCGCCAGCAGTCAGGGGAGTCGACAAGAGACCCAGTACTTC.

This chain uses TRBV5-4 with TRBJ2-1; 11 positions agree with TRBD2. The CDR3 has 17 residues. After removal of 0 bases from V and 3 bases from J, the junction contained 5 bases not matched to a gene. Germline CDR1 and CDR2: SGHNT and YYREEE (reference sequence). CDR3: CASSLDVLAGGYNEQFF. The CDR3 bases are TGTGCCAGCAGCTTGGACGTGCTAGCGGGGGGCTACAATGAGCAGTTCTTC.

The rearrangement joins TRBV29-1 to TRBJ2-2; unclear D gene. This CDR3 is 14 amino acids long. Germline CDR1 reads SQVTM; CDR2 reads ANQGSEA. V lost 3 bases, J lost 5 bases, and 13 bases lay in between. The CDR3 DNA reads as TGCAGCGTTGATCGCAGAGGTGGGACCGGGGAGCTGTTTTTT. Its protein is CSVDRRGGTGELFF.

The rearrangement links TRBV15 to TRBJ1-2; D is perhaps TRBD1 (6 bases). This CDR3 region has 17 residues. Germline V gene data show CDR1 as LNHNV and CDR2 as YYDKDF (reference sequence). V was cut by 0 bases and J by 6 bases, with 20 bases left in between. The CDR3 reads CATSRDSKGGFTDGYTF. DNA for the CDR3: TGTGCCACCAGCAGAGATTCTAAGGGGGGGTTTACGGATGGCTACACCTTC.

J is TRBJ1-4 and V is TRBV28; D gene unclear. The V end lost 4 bases, the J end lost 5 bases, and 11 bases lay between the germline ends. This CDR3 spans 14 amino acids. Germline CDR1 reads MDHEN; CDR2 reads SYDVKM. The CDR3 nucleotides are TGTGCCAGCAGTTCTCCCGGGAGGAATGAAAAACTGTTTTTT. Amino acids: CASSSPGRNEKLFF. The variable domain in full, completed from reference TRBV28 and TRBJ1-4, reads DVKVTQSSRYLVKRTGEKVFLECVQDMDHENMFWYRQDPGLGLRLIYFSYDVKMKEKGDIPEGYSVSREKKERFSLILESASTNQTSMYLCASSSPGRNEKLFFGSGTQLSVL.

The V call is TRBV11-3, the J call TRBJ1-6; 7 nucleotides align to TRBD1. The CDR3 is made up of 14 amino acids. Trimming cost V 4 bases and J 10 bases; bases outside gene matches: 7. Per the germline V gene, CDR1 is SGHNT and CDR2 is YENEEA. This CDR3 is CASSSRQGGSPLHF. The CDR3 bases are TGTGCCAGCAGCTCCCGACAGGGCGGATCACCCCTCCACTTT. The full variable domain, completed using reference TRBV11-3 and TRBJ1-6, is EAGVVQSPRYKIIEKKQPVAFWCNPISGHNTLYWYLQNLGQGPELLIRYENEEAVDDSQLPKDRFSAERLKGVDSTLKIQPAELGDSAVYLCASSSRQGGSPLHFGNGTRLTVT.

J is TRBJ1-5 and V is TRBV7-2; D possibly corresponds to TRBD1 (6 bases). This CDR3 comprises 15 residues. V lost 4 bases and J lost 5, with 15 bases in between. CDR1 SGHTA and CDR2 FQGNSA come from the germline V gene. The CDR3 nucleotides read TGTGCCAGCAGCTCACGGCCGACAGGCGATCAGCCCCAGCATTTT. Translation gives CASSSRPTGDQPQHF.

V and J are TRBV10-1 and TRBJ2-5, with TRBD2 identical over 11 bases. The junction had 3 bases not matched to a gene; V was cut back by 3 bases and J by 3 bases. This CDR3 has 15 residues. Germline V gene sequence: CDR1 WNHNN, CDR2 SYGVQD (reference sequence). The CDR3 protein is CASSDLGLAEETQYF. In DNA, the CDR3 is TGCGCCAGCAGTGATTTGGGACTAGCGGAAGAGACCCAGTACTTC.

The V gene is TRBV10-3, the J gene TRBJ2-3; TRBD1 matches at 7 bases. The CDR3 covers 15 residues. CDR1 is ENHRY, CDR2 SYGVKD, per germline. V lost 2 bases and J lost 5; bases outside the gene matches: 7. CDR3 nucleotide sequence: TGTGCCATCAGTGAGCCCAGGCAGGGGGAAGATACGCAGTATTTT. This sequence encodes CAISEPRQGEDTQYF.

J is TRBJ1-3 and V is TRBV30; 9 bases agree with TRBD1. Per germline, CDR1 GTSNPN and CDR2 SVGIG (reference sequence). V shed 2 bases and J 8 bases; nucleotides not matched to a gene: 7. The CDR3 is 14 amino acids. The CDR3 DNA reads TGTGCCTGGAGTAAGGGGACAGGGAGGCACACCATATATTTT. The encoded protein is CAWSKGTGRHTIYF. The full variable domain, in which reference TRBV30 and TRBJ1-3 provide the parts outside the CDR3, is SQTIHQWPATLVQPVGSPLSLECTVEGTSNPNLYWYRQAAGRGLQLLFYSVGIGQISSEVPQNLSASRPQDRQFILSSKKLLLSDSGFYLCAWSKGTGRHTIYFGEGSWLTVV.

CDR3 protein: CASSLVGPGQGARSTDTQYF. The CDR3 DNA is TGTGCCAGCAGCTTAGTTGGCCCGGGACAGGGGGCTAGAAGCACAGATACGCAGTATTTT. J is TRBJ2-3 and V is TRBV11-3; 12 positions agree with TRBD1. The V gene's germline CDR1 is SGHNT and CDR2 YENEEA. The CDR3 contains 20 residues. Germline trimming cut 1 base from V and 0 bases from J; bases unmatched to any gene: 11.

Concerning this clone itself: The junction differs from germline at one of its ends, possibly a read error. The chain has TRBV27 and TRBJ2-1, with 8 bases fitting TRBD2. The CDR3 extends over 15 amino acids. CDR1 and CDR2 (germline): MNHEY, SMNVEV (reference sequence). CDR3 sequence: CASSLSGVAGNEQFF. Written as DNA, the CDR3 is TGTGCCAGCAGTCTATCGGGAGTAGCGGGGAATGAGCAGTTCTTC.

Worth noting for this clone: A read error may produce the germline difference seen at one junction end. The chain carries TRBV28 and TRBJ2-7; tentatively, D is TRBD2 (5 bases). Germline V lookup: CDR1 MDHEN, CDR2 SYDVKM. The CDR3 loop spans 11 amino acids. This chain's CDR3 is CASSPGYGQYF. CDR3 nucleotide sequence: TGTGCCAGCAGTCCGGGGTACGGGCAGTACTTC. The whole variable domain, remainder taken from reference TRBV28 and TRBJ2-7, is DVKVTQSSRYLVKRTGEKVFLECVQDMDHENMFWYRQDPGLGLRLIYFSYDVKMKEKGDIPEGYSVSREKKERFSLILESASTNQTSMYLCASSPGYGQYFGPGTRLTVT.

This chain connects TRBV5-4 to TRBJ2-1, with 11 bases that match TRBD2. This CDR3 region has 15 residues. The germline V gene has CDR1 SGHNT and CDR2 YYREEE (reference sequence). Trimming cost V 3 bases and J 4 bases; bases outside gene matches: 3. CDR3 protein: CASSWGTSGYNEQFF. The CDR3 coding sequence is TGTGCCAGCAGCTGGGGGACTAGCGGATACAATGAGCAGTTCTTC.

The V and J genes are TRBV5-5 and TRBJ2-1, with 16 bases fitting TRBD2. Losses at the gene ends were 4 bases for V and 6 bases for J; bases not matched to a gene: 7. Germline lookup yields CDR1 SGHKS and CDR2 YYEKEE (reference sequence). CDR3 length: 17 amino acids. CDR3 protein: CASSPGTSGRAVNEQFF. The DNA of the CDR3 is TGTGCCAGCAGCCCTGGGACTAGCGGGAGGGCCGTCAATGAGCAGTTCTTC.

This chain links TRBV7-2 with TRBJ1-1, with D possibly being TRBD1 (5 bases). Germline V gene sequence: CDR1 SGHTA, CDR2 FQGNSA. Trimming took 1 base from V and 4 from J, leaving 10 bases between them. This CDR3 spans 14 amino acids. The CDR3 nucleotides are TGTGCCAGCAGCTTAGATGGGGGAGGCACTGAAGCTTTCTTT. This translates into CASSLDGGGTEAFF.

The chain combines TRBV7-3 with TRBJ2-1, with 8 positions matching TRBD2. V lost 7 bases and J lost 2; bases outside the gene matches: 7. The germline CDR1 and CDR2 sequences are SGHTA and FQGTGA. This CDR3 has 15 residues. The chain's CDR3 is CASTLSGGTYNEQFF. CDR3 in DNA: TGTGCCAGCACCCTAAGCGGGGGCACCTACAATGAGCAGTTCTTC.

The rearrangement links TRBV27 to TRBJ2-1; 8 nucleotides align to TRBD2. J lost 4 bases, V lost 3 bases, and 5 bases had no gene match. Germline V gives CDR1 MNHEY, CDR2 SMNVEV (reference sequence). The CDR3 consists of 15 residues. In DNA, the CDR3 is TGTGCCAGCAGTTTTCTTTCTAGCGGGTACAATGAGCAGTTCTTC. Protein: CASSFLSSGYNEQFF.

This chain uses TRBV7-3 with TRBJ1-5; no definite D call. The CDR3 runs to 12 residues. Germline assignment: CDR1 SGHTA and CDR2 FQGTGA. Trimming left V 3 bases short and J 4 bases short, with 4 bases between. The CDR3 sequence: CASSFPNQPQHF. DNA of the CDR3: TGTGCCAGCAGCTTTCCGAATCAGCCCCAGCATTTT.

This sequence joins TRBV19 and TRBJ2-7; TRBD2 aligns across 8 bases. The CDR3 contains 14 residues. Germline V CDR1 and CDR2: LNHDA, SQIVND (reference sequence). With 3 bases clipped from V and 1 base from J, the junction kept 2 bases outside the gene matches. CDR3 sequence (DNA): TGTGCCAGTAGTATGGCTAGCGGGTCCTACGAGCAGTACTTC. Its protein product is CASSMASGSYEQYF.

The gene calls are TRBV5-1 and TRBJ2-5; maybe TRBD1 (6 bases). The CDR3 consists of 15 residues. CDR1 is SGHRS, CDR2 YFSETQ, per germline. V shed 2 bases and J shed 5 bases, with 16 bases lying between them. The CDR3 coding sequence is TGCGCCAGCAGCTTAACTACAGGGAACGGGGAGACCCAGTACTTC. Translation: CASSLTTGNGETQYF.

The chain couples TRBV5-6 to TRBJ1-2; tentatively, D is TRBD1 (5 bases). V gave up 3 bases and J gave up 5 bases, with 20 bases separating them. Germline V gene lookup returns CDR1 SGHDT and CDR2 YYEEEE. The CDR3 spans 16 residues. Written as DNA, the CDR3 is TGTGCCAGCAGCTCGCTATCTGACAGCCTAAGGTATGGCTACACCTTC. It specifies CASSSLSDSLRYGYTF.

The rearrangement uses TRBV28 and TRBJ2-5, with 7 bases identical to TRBD2. Per the germline V gene, CDR1 is MDHEN and CDR2 is SYDVKM. The CDR3 is 19 residues long. The V and J ends lost 5 bases and 0 bases, in that order; junction bases with no gene match: 18. The CDR3 region is CASSRRTSGVTSYQETQYF. The DNA of the CDR3 is TGTGCCAGCAGTCGTCGCACAAGCGGGGTGACATCGTACCAAGAGACCCAGTACTTC.

The chain links TRBV2 to TRBJ2-7, with 15 bases identical to TRBD2. Germline assignment: CDR1 SNHLY and CDR2 FYNNEI. Trimming removed 6 bases from V and 11 bases from J; junction bases left unmatched: 20. The CDR3 covers 18 residues. The CDR3 sequence is CASRRQGAVGLAGGPKYF. In nucleotides, the CDR3 is TGTGCCAGCAGACGACAGGGGGCGGTGGGACTAGCGGGAGGACCCAAGTACTTC. Combining the CDR3 with reference TRBV2 and TRBJ2-7 gives the whole variable domain EPEVTQTPSHQVTQMGQEVILRCVPISNHLYFYWYRQILGQKVEFLVSFYNNEISEKSEIFDDQFSVERPDGSNFTLKIRSTKLEDSAMYFCASRRQGAVGLAGGPKYFGPGTRLTVT.

The chain employs TRBV4-2 and TRBJ2-3, with a possible D match to TRBD1 (6 bases). The CDR3 has 14 amino acids. V lost 3 bases and J lost 3, with 10 bases in between. The germline gives CDR1 LGHNA, CDR2 YNFKEQ. CDR3 amino acids: CASSQRQATDTQYF. As DNA, the CDR3 is TGTGCCAGCAGCCAGCGACAGGCAACAGATACGCAGTATTTT.